There are many counts of the clone carrying this T cell receptor beta chain. The data were taken from a study of T-cell reconstitution after alpha-beta-depleted transplantation in children. The CDR3 extends over 15 amino acids. CDR1 is LGHNA, CDR2 YSLEER, per germline. The V gene lost 4 bases and the J gene lost 6 bases, with 16 bases spanning the gap. Unique molecular identifiers tagged the TCRbeta library. TCRdb reprocessed the PCR reads with MiXCR, giving one entry per CDR3 protein. This sample carries about 230,000 distinct CDR3 sequences, over 9.5% of them seen once, and the ten largest clones take approximately 5%.

The V gene is TRBV4-3, the J gene TRBJ2-1; possible D gene TRBD1, 6 bases. The sequenced sample was PBMCs from the stem cell graft donor, obtained from the stem cell graft. The clonotype comes from a human donor who donated a stem cell graft to a child with SCID. As DNA, the CDR3 is TGCGCCAGCAGCCGCGAACAGGGTTCTGGCAATGAGCAGTTCTTC. The encoded protein is CASSREQGSGNEQFF.